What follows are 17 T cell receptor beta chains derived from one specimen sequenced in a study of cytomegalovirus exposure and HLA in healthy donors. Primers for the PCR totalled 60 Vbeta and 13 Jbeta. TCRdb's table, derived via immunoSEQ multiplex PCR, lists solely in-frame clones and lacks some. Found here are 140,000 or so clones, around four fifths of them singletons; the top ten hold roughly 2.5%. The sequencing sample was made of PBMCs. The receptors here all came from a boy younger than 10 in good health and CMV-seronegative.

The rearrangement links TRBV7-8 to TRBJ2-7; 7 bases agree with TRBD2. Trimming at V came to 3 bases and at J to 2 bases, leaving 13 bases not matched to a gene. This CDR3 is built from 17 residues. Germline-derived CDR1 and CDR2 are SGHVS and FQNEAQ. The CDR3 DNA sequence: TGTGCCAGCAGCTTGGTCCCTCGGCTAGCGGCTACCTACGAGCAGTACTTC. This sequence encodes CASSLVPRLAATYEQYF.

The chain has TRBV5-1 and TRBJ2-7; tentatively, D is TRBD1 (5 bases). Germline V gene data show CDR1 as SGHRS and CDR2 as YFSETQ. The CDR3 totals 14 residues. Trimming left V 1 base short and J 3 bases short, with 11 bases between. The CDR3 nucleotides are TGCGCCAGCAGCTTGAAGGGGATCGACTACGAGCAGTACTTC. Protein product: CASSLKGIDYEQYF.

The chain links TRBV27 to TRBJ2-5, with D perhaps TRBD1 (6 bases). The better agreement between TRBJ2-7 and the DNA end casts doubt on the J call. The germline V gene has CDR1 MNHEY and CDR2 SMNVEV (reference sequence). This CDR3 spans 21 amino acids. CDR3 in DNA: TGTGCCAGCAGCGTTACTCCCCTTACCGGGACAATTATAATGAAGGGCTACGAGCAGTACTTC. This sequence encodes CASSVTPLTGTIIMKGYEQYF.

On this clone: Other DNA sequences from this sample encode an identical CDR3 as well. CDR3 sequence (DNA): TGTGCCAGCAGCGTAGGTACAGGGAACACTGAAGCTTTCTTT. This translates into CASSVGTGNTEAFF. This chain joins TRBV9 and TRBJ1-1; possible D gene TRBD1, 5 bases. With 0 bases removed from V and 1 base from J, the gap between germline ends came to 7 bases. Germline V gives CDR1 SGDLS, CDR2 YYNGEE. The CDR3 runs 14 residues.

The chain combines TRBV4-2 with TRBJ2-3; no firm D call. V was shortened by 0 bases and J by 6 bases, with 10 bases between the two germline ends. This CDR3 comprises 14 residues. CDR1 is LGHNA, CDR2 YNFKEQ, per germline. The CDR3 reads CASSQDRVRDTQYF. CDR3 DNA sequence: TGTGCCAGCAGCCAAGACCGGGTCCGGGATACGCAGTATTTT.

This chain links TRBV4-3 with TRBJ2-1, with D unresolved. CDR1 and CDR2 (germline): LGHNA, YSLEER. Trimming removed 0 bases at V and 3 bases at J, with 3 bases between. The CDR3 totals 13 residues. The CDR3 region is CASSQDHYNEQFF. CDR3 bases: TGCGCCAGCAGCCAAGACCACTACAATGAGCAGTTCTTC.

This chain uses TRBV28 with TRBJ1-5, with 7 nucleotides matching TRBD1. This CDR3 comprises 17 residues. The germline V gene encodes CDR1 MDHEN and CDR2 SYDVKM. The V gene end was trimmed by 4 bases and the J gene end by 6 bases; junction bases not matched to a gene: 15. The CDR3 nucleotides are TGTGCCAGCAGTTCATACATGACAGGGAATATCGGTCAGCCCCAGCATTTT. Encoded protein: CASSSYMTGNIGQPQHF.

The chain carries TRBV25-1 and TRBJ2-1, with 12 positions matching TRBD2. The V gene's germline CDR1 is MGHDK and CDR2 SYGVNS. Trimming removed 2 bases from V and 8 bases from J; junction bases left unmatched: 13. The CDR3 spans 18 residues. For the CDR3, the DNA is TGTGCCAGCAGTGAAGGCCCCCCTAGCGGGAGGGCCGGGGATGAGCAGTTCTTC. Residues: CASSEGPPSGRAGDEQFF.

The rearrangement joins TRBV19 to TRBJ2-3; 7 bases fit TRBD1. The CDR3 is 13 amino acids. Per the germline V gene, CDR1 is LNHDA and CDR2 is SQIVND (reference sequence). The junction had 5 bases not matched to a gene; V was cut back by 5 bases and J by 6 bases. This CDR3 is CASSLRQGDTQYF. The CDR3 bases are TGTGCCAGTAGTTTACGACAGGGCGATACGCAGTATTTT.

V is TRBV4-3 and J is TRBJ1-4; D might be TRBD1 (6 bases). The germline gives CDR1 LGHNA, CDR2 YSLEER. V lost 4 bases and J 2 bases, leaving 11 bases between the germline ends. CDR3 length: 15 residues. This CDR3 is CASSLYRATNEKLFF. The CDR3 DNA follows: TGCGCCAGCAGCCTCTACAGGGCGACTAATGAAAAACTGTTTTTT.

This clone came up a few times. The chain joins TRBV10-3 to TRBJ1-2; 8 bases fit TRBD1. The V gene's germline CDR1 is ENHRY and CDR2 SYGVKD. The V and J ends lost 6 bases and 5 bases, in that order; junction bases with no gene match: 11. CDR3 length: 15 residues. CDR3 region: CAISYRGLFWYGYTF. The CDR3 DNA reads TGTGCCATCAGCTACAGGGGGTTGTTCTGGTATGGCTACACCTTC.

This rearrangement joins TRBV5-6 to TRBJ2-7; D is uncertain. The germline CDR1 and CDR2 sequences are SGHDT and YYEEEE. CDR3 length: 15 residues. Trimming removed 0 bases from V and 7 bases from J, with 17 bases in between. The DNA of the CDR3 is TGTGCCAGCAGCTTGGTTTTAATCTCTAGTGGAGAGCAGTACTTC. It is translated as CASSLVLISSGEQYF.

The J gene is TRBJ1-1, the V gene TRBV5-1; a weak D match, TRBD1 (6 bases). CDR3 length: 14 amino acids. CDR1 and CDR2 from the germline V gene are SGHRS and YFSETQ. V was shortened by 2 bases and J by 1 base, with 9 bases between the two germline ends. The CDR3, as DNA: TGCGCCAGCAGCTTTTCAGGGGCGAACACTGAAGCTTTCTTT. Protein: CASSFSGANTEAFF.

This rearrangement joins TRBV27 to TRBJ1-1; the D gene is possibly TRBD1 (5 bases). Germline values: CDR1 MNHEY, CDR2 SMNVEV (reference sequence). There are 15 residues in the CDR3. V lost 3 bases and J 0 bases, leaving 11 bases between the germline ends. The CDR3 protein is CASSLWSRVNTEAFF. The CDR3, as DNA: TGTGCCAGCAGTTTGTGGTCCAGGGTGAACACTGAAGCTTTCTTT.

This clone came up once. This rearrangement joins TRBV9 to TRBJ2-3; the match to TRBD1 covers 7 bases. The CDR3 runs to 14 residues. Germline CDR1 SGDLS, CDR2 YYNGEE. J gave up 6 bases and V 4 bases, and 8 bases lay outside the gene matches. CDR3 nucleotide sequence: TGTGCCAGCAGCACCCGGACAGGATGGGATACGCAGTATTTT. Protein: CASSTRTGWDTQYF.

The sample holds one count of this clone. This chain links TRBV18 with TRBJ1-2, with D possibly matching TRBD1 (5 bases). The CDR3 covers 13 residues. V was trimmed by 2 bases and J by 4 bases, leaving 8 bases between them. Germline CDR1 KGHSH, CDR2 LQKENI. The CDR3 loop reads CASSPRGSYGYTF. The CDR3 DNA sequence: TGTGCCAGCTCACCAAGGGGTAGCTATGGCTACACCTTC.

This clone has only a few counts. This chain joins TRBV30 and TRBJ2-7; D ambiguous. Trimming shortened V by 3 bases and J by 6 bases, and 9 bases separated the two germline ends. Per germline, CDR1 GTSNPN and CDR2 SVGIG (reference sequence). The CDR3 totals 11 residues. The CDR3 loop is CAWRAGSEQYF. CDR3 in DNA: TGTGCCTGGAGAGCAGGCTCCGAGCAGTACTTC. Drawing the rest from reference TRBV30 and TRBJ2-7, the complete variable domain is SQTIHQWPATLVQPVGSPLSLECTVEGTSNPNLYWYRQAAGRGLQLLFYSVGIGQISSEVPQNLSASRPQDRQFILSSKKLLLSDSGFYLCAWRAGSEQYFGPGTRLTVT.